The 26 T cell receptor beta chains below all came from one sample that was sequenced in a study of CD8 T cells in ankylosing spondylitis. One entry per CDR3 protein, called by TCRdb with MiXCR from the 5' RACE reads. The sample lists about 400,000 distinct CDR3 sequences, approximately 22% seen once, with less than 15% in the top ten. The sequenced sample consisted of blood, either unsorted or a sorted T cell fraction (not recorded which). All receptors derive from a male donor with ankylosing spondylitis or in good health (not recorded which).

The V and J genes are TRBV7-8 and TRBJ2-7; 9 bases are shared with TRBD1. CDR1 is SGHVS, CDR2 FQNEAQ, per germline. The V and J ends lost 5 bases and 2 bases, in that order; junction bases with no gene match: 10. This CDR3 has 16 residues. CDR3 in DNA: TGTGCCAGCAGCAACTGGACAGGGGCTGTCACCTACGAGCAGTACTTC. As protein: CASSNWTGAVTYEQYF. The full variable domain, in which reference TRBV7-8 and TRBJ2-7 provide the parts outside the CDR3, is GAGVSQSPRYKVAKRGQDVALRCDPISGHVSLFWYQQALGQGPEFLTYFQNEAQLDKSGLPSDRFFAERPEGSVSTLKIQRTQQEDSAVYLCASSNWTGAVTYEQYFGPGTRLTVT.

This clonotype was seen a handful of times. This chain joins TRBV5-1 and TRBJ2-5; D is possibly TRBD1 or TRBD2 (7 bases each). Per germline, CDR1 SGHRS and CDR2 YFSETQ. This CDR3 region has 15 residues. V shed 3 bases and J shed 4 bases, with 16 bases lying between them. DNA for the CDR3: TGCGCCAGCAGCTGGGACAGCGGGAATTTAGAGACCCAGTACTTC. The encoded protein is CASSWDSGNLETQYF.

This clonotype was seen a few times. The CDR3 DNA follows: TGTGCCAGCAGTTCCCCCTCCGACAGTTTTTCCTACGAGCAGTACTTC. Protein product: CASSSPSDSFSYEQYF. V is TRBV12-3 or TRBV12-4 and J is TRBJ2-7; D possibly corresponds to TRBD1 (5 bases). The CDR3 consists of 16 residues. The V and J ends lost 4 bases and 1 base respectively, with 17 bases between them.

V and J are TRBV19 and TRBJ2-7, with TRBD1 matching 7 bases. This CDR3 region has 14 residues. V lost 5 bases and J lost 2; bases outside the gene matches: 6. Germline-derived CDR1 and CDR2 are LNHDA and SQIVND (reference sequence). CDR3: CASSAGTVAYEQYF. In DNA, the CDR3 is TGTGCCAGTAGTGCTGGGACAGTTGCCTACGAGCAGTACTTC.

This clonotype has more than one count but fewer than ten. The rearrangement joins TRBV5-5 to TRBJ2-7; TRBD2 is a possible D gene (7 bases). There are 13 residues in the CDR3. The germline CDR1 and CDR2 sequences are SGHKS and YYEKEE (reference sequence). V was clipped by 10 bases and J by 2 bases, with 16 bases between them. The CDR3 spells CASRGRTPYEQYF. CDR3 nucleotides: TGTGCCTCGCGGGGGCGGACTCCCTACGAGCAGTACTTC. The whole variable domain, filled in from reference TRBV5-5 and TRBJ2-7, reads DAGVTQSPTHLIKTRGQQVTLRCSPISGHKSVSWYQQVLGQGPQFIFQYYEKEERGRGNFPDRFSARQFPNYSSELNVNALLLGDSALYLCASRGRTPYEQYFGPGTRLTVT.

Note on this clonotype: One end of the junction fails to match germline, which may point to a read error. V gene TRBV3-1 combines with J gene TRBJ2-1; 10 bases line up with TRBD2. The CDR3 contains 15 residues. Germline V gene lookup returns CDR1 LGHDT and CDR2 YNNKEL (reference sequence). The CDR3 region has the DNA TGTGCCACCAGCCTAGGGACTAGCGAGTACAATGAGCAGTTCTTC. Its protein product is CATSLGTSEYNEQFF.

This clonotype was counted only a few times. This rearrangement joins TRBV12-5 to TRBJ2-2; 12 bases are shared with TRBD1. V was pared by 7 bases and J by 6 bases, with 9 bases of the junction left unmatched. The CDR3 length is 16 residues. Germline CDR1 reads LGHNT; CDR2 reads FRNRAP. The CDR3 bases are TGTGCTAGTGCCCTCGGGGACAGGGGGCTGGCCGGGGAGCTGTTTTTT. Translated, it gives CASALGDRGLAGELFF. Based on the CDR3 plus reference TRBV12-5 and TRBJ2-2, the full variable domain is DARVTQTPRHKVTEMGQEVTMRCQPILGHNTVFWYRQTMMQGLELLAYFRNRAPLDDSGMPKDRFSAEMPDATLATLKIQPSEPRDSAVYFCASALGDRGLAGELFFGEGSRLTVL.

This clonotype was seen a few times. V is TRBV28 and J is TRBJ2-7; possible D gene TRBD2, 5 bases. Trimming cost V 5 bases and J 0 bases, with 11 bases left between them. Per the germline V gene, CDR1 is MDHEN and CDR2 is SYDVKM. CDR3 length: 14 residues. The CDR3: CASSPGIRSYEQYF. The CDR3 coding sequence is TGTGCCAGCAGTCCCGGGATCCGCTCCTACGAGCAGTACTTC.

This chain joins TRBV5-5 and TRBJ1-5; the D gene is possibly TRBD1 (6 bases). Germline CDR1 and CDR2: SGHKS and YYEKEE (reference sequence). Trimming cost V 5 bases and J 7 bases, with 13 bases left between them. The CDR3 has 13 residues. CDR3 residues: CASSLTGIQPQHF. The DNA for the CDR3 is TGTGCCAGCAGTCTTACAGGGATCCAGCCCCAGCATTTT.

The chain has TRBV6-2 or TRBV6-3 and TRBJ2-3; perhaps TRBD2 as D (7 bases). The germline CDR1 and CDR2 sequences are MNHEY and SVGEGT. V was cut by 6 bases and J by 0 bases, with 19 bases left in between. The CDR3 totals 17 residues. The CDR3 DNA is TGTGCCAGCAGCACAGTTTGGGGGGGCACTAGCACAGATACGCAGTATTTT. It translates to CASSTVWGGTSTDTQYF.

The count of this clonotype is one. The J gene is TRBJ2-3, the V gene TRBV11-2; D perhaps matches TRBD2 (7 bases). Germline V lookup: CDR1 SGHAT, CDR2 FQNNGV. The CDR3 extends over 17 amino acids. V was cut by 4 bases and J by 2 bases, with 19 bases left in between. CDR3 in amino acids: CASSSPPAGALTDTQYF. Written as DNA, the CDR3 is TGTGCCAGCAGCTCACCTCCCGCGGGGGCCCTCACAGATACGCAGTATTTT.

This clonotype was observed a single time. The CDR3 here is CASSPPEAQWSTDTQYF. The DNA for the CDR3 is TGTGCCAGCAGTCCTCCGGAGGCCCAATGGAGCACAGATACGCAGTATTTT. This sequence joins TRBV28 and TRBJ2-3, with D possibly TRBD2 on 5 matching bases. Per germline, CDR1 MDHEN and CDR2 SYDVKM. Between the trimmed V and J ends, which lost 5 bases and 0 bases, there was a span of 18 bases. CDR3 length equals 17 residues. The whole variable domain, filled in from reference TRBV28 and TRBJ2-3, reads DVKVTQSSRYLVKRTGEKVFLECVQDMDHENMFWYRQDPGLGLRLIYFSYDVKMKEKGDIPEGYSVSREKKERFSLILESASTNQTSMYLCASSPPEAQWSTDTQYFGPGTRLTVL.

This clonotype was seen only a few times. The chain has TRBV12-3 or TRBV12-4 and TRBJ2-7; D is unclear. Deletions cut 4 bases from V and 4 bases from J, with 11 bases between. This CDR3 is 13 amino acids long. The CDR3, as DNA: TGTGCCAGCAGTTATAGTTTTCTATACGAGCAGTACTTC. It yields the protein CASSYSFLYEQYF.

The chain is built from TRBV10-3 and TRBJ2-5; 11 nucleotides agree with TRBD1. Germline V CDR1 and CDR2: ENHRY, SYGVKD. The CDR3 length is 12 residues. J lost 4 bases, V lost 9 bases, and 1 base had no gene match. The CDR3 loop is CAMGTGGETQYF. The CDR3 coding sequence is TGTGCCATGGGGACAGGGGGAGAGACCCAGTACTTC.

This clonotype came up many times. The chain uses TRBV29-1 and TRBJ2-3; TRBD1 matches at 8 bases. CDR3 size: 14 residues. V gave up 3 bases and J gave up 9 bases; unmatched junction bases: 11. Germline V lookup: CDR1 SQVTM, CDR2 ANQGSEA. For the CDR3, the DNA is TGCAGCGTTGAGCAGGACAGGGTCACAGGAACGCAGTATTTT. Translation gives CSVEQDRVTGTQYF.

The CDR3 region has the DNA TGTGCCAGCAGTGCCTCGGGACAGCTTTTCTACGAGCAGTACTTC. Translated, it gives CASSASGQLFYEQYF. The chain uses TRBV12-3 or TRBV12-4 and TRBJ2-7; 7 bases are shared with TRBD1. Trimming took 5 bases from V and 3 from J; bases not matched to a gene: 10. The CDR3 has 15 amino acids.

In this sample, this clonotype turned up a few times. The rearrangement links TRBV20-1 to TRBJ2-7; 7 bases match TRBD1. V shed 0 bases and J 3 bases; nucleotides not matched to a gene: 11. CDR1 and CDR2 (germline): DFQATT, SNEGSKA (reference sequence). The CDR3 consists of 16 residues. This CDR3 reads CSARDPRDSFLYEQYF. As DNA, the CDR3 is TGCAGTGCTAGAGATCCCCGGGACAGTTTCCTCTACGAGCAGTACTTC.

The rearrangement uses TRBV20-1 and TRBJ1-5; D remains unclear. The CDR3 covers 15 residues. Per germline, CDR1 DFQATT and CDR2 SNEGSKA (reference sequence). The V end lost 0 bases, the J end lost 0 bases, and 9 bases lay between the germline ends. CDR3 loop: CSARDLLISNQPQHF. The CDR3 nucleotides are TGCAGTGCTAGAGATCTCCTGATTAGCAATCAGCCCCAGCATTTT.

This clonotype was picked up a small number of times. The DNA for the CDR3 is TGTGCCAGCAGCTTACGACAGGGCAGCACAGATACGCAGTATTTT. This encodes CASSLRQGSTDTQYF. V usage is TRBV7-9 and J usage is TRBJ2-3, with TRBD1 matching over 7 bases. This CDR3 region has 15 residues. V lost 2 bases to trimming and J lost 0 bases; unmatched junction nucleotides: 2. Germline V gives CDR1 SEHNR, CDR2 FQNEAQ (reference sequence).

The chain employs TRBV20-1 and TRBJ1-1, with unresolved D. Germline CDR1 DFQATT, CDR2 SNEGSKA (reference sequence). The CDR3 covers 16 residues. Trimming took off 0 bases at V and 1 base at J, with 15 bases between the two ends. For the CDR3, the DNA is TGCAGTGCTAGAGATCCCCTGGCAGAAACGAACACTGAAGCTTTCTTT. Translating it yields CSARDPLAETNTEAFF.

The chain uses TRBV27 and TRBJ2-3; TRBD2 agrees at 9 bases. This CDR3 is 15 amino acids long. The germline V gene encodes CDR1 MNHEY and CDR2 SMNVEV (reference sequence). V lost 4 bases to trimming and J lost 2 bases; unmatched junction nucleotides: 4. CDR3: CASSSGLAYTDTQYF. In nucleotides, the CDR3 is TGTGCCAGCAGTTCAGGACTAGCGTACACAGATACGCAGTATTTT.

There are a few counts of this clonotype. This chain uses TRBV12-3 or TRBV12-4 with TRBJ2-5, with a possible D match to TRBD2 (6 bases). There are 12 residues in the CDR3. The ends were cut back, 10 bases at V and 2 bases at J, with 11 bases in the middle. CDR3 nucleotides: TGTGCCACAGAGGGACTGCAAGAGACCCAGTACTTC. It codes for CATEGLQETQYF.

The chain joins TRBV13 to TRBJ2-5; tentatively, D is TRBD1 (5 bases). With 2 bases removed from V and 5 bases from J, the gap between germline ends came to 9 bases. This CDR3 has 13 residues. CDR1 and CDR2 (germline): PRHDT, FYEKMQ (reference sequence). The CDR3 nucleotides read TGTGCCAGCAGCTTAACGCCAGGGGAGACCCAGTACTTC. It codes for CASSLTPGETQYF.

V is TRBV6-1 and J is TRBJ2-5, with D uncertain. Germline-derived CDR1 and CDR2 are MNHNS and SASEGT. CDR3 length: 14 residues. V was shortened by 4 bases and J by 5 bases, with 14 bases between the two germline ends. The CDR3 loop reads CASSVYLARETQYF. CDR3 sequence (DNA): TGTGCCAGCAGTGTCTACTTGGCCCGGGAGACCCAGTACTTC.

The rearrangement joins TRBV20-1 to TRBJ2-7, with 9 bases lining up with TRBD2. V lost 6 bases to trimming and J lost 2 bases; unmatched junction nucleotides: 11. CDR3 length equals 15 residues. Germline values: CDR1 DFQATT, CDR2 SNEGSKA (reference sequence). The CDR3: CSANLGIAGAYEQYF. CDR3 sequence (DNA): TGCAGTGCGAACTTGGGGATAGCGGGAGCCTACGAGCAGTACTTC.

The chain recombines TRBV2 with TRBJ2-1; D is unclear. The CDR3 loop spans 18 amino acids. The V gene lost 4 bases and the J gene lost 0 bases, with 19 bases spanning the gap. In germline, CDR1 is SNHLY, CDR2 FYNNEI. CDR3 residues: CASSAATEPVSSYNEQFF. The CDR3, as DNA: TGTGCCAGCAGTGCCGCGACGGAGCCAGTTAGCTCCTACAATGAGCAGTTCTTC.